These T cell receptor beta chains were read from a single sample in a study of control samples from healthy donors and cancer patients. Generated by immunoSEQ multiplex PCR, the TCRdb table keeps only in-frame clones and is missing some. The sample contains under 85,000 clones, 80% to 95% of which appear only once. Sequencing used PBMCs. These receptor sequences come from a woman aged 40 to 49 with lung cancer. Each CDR3 is given with its conserved first and last residue. The D gene is left open where the match is weak. The size entry is marked missing in some rows and otherwise reads once, few, many or a size class.

>NA|NA|TRBV12-3/TRBV12-4|TRBJ1-5
TGTGCCAGCAAAATCGGGGGCAATCAGCCCCAGCATTTT
CASKIGGNQPQHF
>NA|NA|TRBV18|TRBJ2-1
TGTGCCAGCTCACCACCCCAATCCAGGGTGGGAGGCAATGAGCAGTTCTTC
CASSPPQSRVGGNEQFF
>NA|NA|TRBV12-3/TRBV12-4|TRBJ1-5
TGTGCCAGCAGTTACAAGGATCAGCCCCAGCATTTT
CASSYKDQPQHF
>TRBD2|NA|TRBV7-3|TRBJ2-5
TGTGCCAGCAGTCCTACGCTCAGCGCGGGGGGGCTGACCCAGTACTTC
CASSPTLSAGGLTQYF
>NA|NA|TRBV7-2|TRBJ1-1
TGTGCCAGCAGCGGGCGTCAAAACACTGAAGCTTTCTTT
CASSGRQNTEAFF
>NA|NA|TRBV6-4|TRBJ1-3
TGTGCCAGCAGTGAGGGAAACCCTCGCACCATCAGCTCTGGAAACACCATATATTTT
CASSEGNPRTISSGNTIYF
>NA|NA|TRBV6-5|TRBJ2-2
TGTGCCAGCAGTCTTCCTTATGGTGGGGGGGAGCTGTTTTTT
CASSLPYGGGELFF
>NA|NA|TRBV12-3/TRBV12-4|TRBJ2-5
TGTGCCAGCAGTCAGGGGGGTCTGGAGACCCAGTACTTC
CASSQGGLETQYF
>NA|NA|TRBV29-1|TRBJ2-3
TGCAGCGTCCTTACGGGCACAGATACGCAGTATTTT
CSVLTGTDTQYF
>TRBD1|NA|TRBV6-5|TRBJ2-7
TGTGCCAGCGGGGGTCAACGGGACAGGGTTGGCGAGCAGTACTTC
CASGGQRDRVGEQYF
>NA|NA|TRBV9|TRBJ1-1
TGTGCCAGCAGCGTAACCCCGAACACTGAAGCTTTCTTT
CASSVTPNTEAFF
>NA|NA|TRBV18|TRBJ2-2
TGTGCCAGCTCACCCCAGACCGGGGAGCTGTTTTTT
CASSPQTGELFF
>TRBD1|NA|TRBV28|TRBJ1-5
TGTGCCAGCAGTACGGGACAGTTCAATCAGCCCCAGCATTTT
CASSTGQFNQPQHF
>TRBD1|NA|TRBV28|TRBJ1-2
TGTGCCAGCAGCCCCGGGACAGGGGCCTATGGCTACACCTTC
CASSPGTGAYGYTF
>NA|once|TRBV28|TRBJ1-2
TGTGCCCGCCGGCGCGGGGGGGGGCAAGGATATGGCTACACCTTC
CARRRGGGQGYGYTF
>TRBD1|NA|TRBV19|TRBJ2-2
TGTGCCAGTACCAAGAACCGACAGGGGGCGGACGGGGAGCTGTTTTTT
CASTKNRQGADGELFF
>NA|NA|TRBV6-5|TRBJ1-5
TGTGCCAGCAGTTCCTTCCGGGGCTATAGCAATCAGCCCCAGCATTTT
CASSSFRGYSNQPQHF
>NA|NA|TRBV12-3/TRBV12-4|TRBJ2-7
TGTGCCAGCAGTTTAGTCGAGGGGGACGAGCAGTACTTC
CASSLVEGDEQYF
>NA|NA|TRBV6-1|TRBJ2-1
TGTGCCAGCAGTGAACTCCCTGGTAGGCGGTTCTTC
CASSELPGRRFF
>TRBD2|NA|TRBV19|TRBJ2-1
TGTGCCAGTAGTAGGGCGGGAGGGGCTTACAATGAGCAGTTCTTC
CASSRAGGAYNEQFF
>NA|NA|TRBV5-4|TRBJ2-6
TGTGCCAGCAGCCAGGACAGAGTGTCTGGGGCCAACGTCCTGACTTTC
CASSQDRVSGANVLTF
>TRBD1|NA|TRBV6-5|TRBJ2-7
TGTGCCAGCAGTCCGACGGGACAGGGGTACGAGCAGTACTTC
CASSPTGQGYEQYF
>NA|NA|TRBV7-8|TRBJ1-1
TGTGCCAGCAGCTTACTCGGGGGCAGCCTTACTGACACTGAAGCTTTCTTT
CASSLLGGSLTDTEAFF
>NA|NA|TRBV19|TRBJ2-3
TGTGCCAGTAGTCTTAGAGGAGGGGTCCTCACAGATACGCAGTATTTT
CASSLRGGVLTDTQYF
>NA|NA|TRBV7-6|TRBJ1-3
TGTGCCAGCAGCCTCAGAAATGGAAACACCATATATTTT
CASSLRNGNTIYF
>NA|NA|TRBV6-2/TRBV6-3|TRBJ2-3
TGTGCCAGCAGTTACTCGGTCTCCAGTTCAGATACGCAGTATTTT
CASSYSVSSSDTQYF
>NA|NA|TRBV24-1|TRBJ2-3
TGTGCCACGACAGCCCGGACAACCGGAGGCGCAGATACGCAGTATTTT
CATTARTTGGADTQYF